A selection of T cell receptor beta chains follows, all from one sample in a study of CD8 T cells in Susac syndrome. TCRdb redid the calling of the immunoSEQ multiplex PCR reads with MiXCR, one entry per CDR3 protein. The data hold around 45,000 distinct CDR3 sequences, with over 85% observed a single time. Specimen: CD8+ T cells from PBMCs. These receptors originate from a human donor in good health. CDR3s include the opening cysteine and the closing phenylalanine or tryptophan. A D gene is named only where the DNA matches it firmly. Clone size, where shown, is once, few, many, or a class for clones that have expanded.

size | J | D | V | CDR3 | DNA
. | TRBJ2-1 | . | TRBV2 | CASSEVGLVVEQFF | TGTGCCAGCAGTGAAGTCGGGCTAGTAGTTGAGCAGTTCTTC
. | TRBJ1-1 | . | TRBV4-2 | CASSQEFLGIEAFF | TGTGCCAGCAGCCAAGAATTTTTGGGGATTGAAGCTTTCTTT
once | TRBJ2-7 | . | TRBV28 | CASATGYGSEEQYF | TGTGCCAGCGCAACAGGGTATGGGTCGGAAGAGCAGTACTTC
. | TRBJ2-6 | . | TRBV7-9 | CASSLGPSSGANVLTF | TGTGCCAGCAGCTTAGGGCCAAGCTCTGGGGCCAACGTCCTGACTTTC
. | TRBJ2-2 | TRBD2 | TRBV20-1 | CSARTSGTNTGELFF | TGCAGTGCTAGGACTAGCGGAACGAACACCGGGGAGCTGTTTTTT
. | TRBJ2-2 | . | TRBV20-1 | CSASVTGELFF | TGCAGTGCTAGCGTCACCGGGGAGCTGTTTTTT
. | TRBJ2-1 | . | TRBV3-1 | CASSRRGSGYPNEQFF | TGTGCCAGCAGCCGACGGGGGTCAGGTTACCCCAATGAGCAGTTCTTC
once | TRBJ2-1 | . | TRBV29-1 | CSVEDPLVNEQFF | TGCAGCGTTGAAGACCCCCTCGTCAATGAGCAGTTCTTC
. | TRBJ2-5 | . | TRBV25-1 | CASSELGQETQYF | TGTGCCAGCAGTGAATTAGGGCAAGAGACCCAGTACTTC
. | TRBJ2-7 | . | TRBV3-1 | CASSQERALTYEQYF | TGTGCCAGCAGCCAAGAGCGGGCGCTGACCTACGAGCAGTACTTC
. | TRBJ2-1 | TRBD1 | TRBV28 | CASCADRGSYNEQFF | TGTGCCAGCTGCGCCGACAGGGGCTCCTACAATGAGCAGTTCTTC
. | TRBJ2-7 | TRBD1 | TRBV19 | CASSPTGQGFYEQYF | TGTGCCAGTAGCCCCACAGGACAGGGTTTTTATGAGCAGTACTTC
. | TRBJ2-7 | . | TRBV29-1 | CSVRAPGSYEQYF | TGCAGCGTGCGGGCCCCGGGGTCCTACGAGCAGTACTTC
. | TRBJ2-6 | TRBD1 | TRBV5-4 | CASSAGQGASGANVLTF | TGTGCCAGCAGCGCAGGACAGGGGGCTAGTGGGGCCAACGTCCTGACTTTC
. | TRBJ2-5 | . | TRBV3-1 | CASSQVRDSAETQYF | TGTGCCAGCAGCCAAGTCAGGGACTCGGCGGAGACCCAGTACTTC
. | TRBJ2-2 | . | TRBV29-1 | CSVRDSTPSALTGELFF | TGCAGCGTGCGGGACAGCACACCTAGCGCCCTAACCGGGGAGCTGTTTTTT
. | TRBJ1-1 | . | TRBV7-6 | CASSYGEGNTEAFF | TGTGCCAGCAGCTACGGGGAGGGGAACACTGAAGCTTTCTTT
. | TRBJ2-7 | . | TRBV28 | CASCSSSGFYEQYF | TGTGCCAGTTGTTCATCCAGCGGATTCTACGAGCAGTACTTC
. | TRBJ2-2 | TRBD1 | TRBV29-1 | CSVSTGVGTGELFF | TGCAGCGTTTCGACAGGGGTGGGCACCGGGGAGCTGTTTTTT
. | TRBJ1-2 | TRBD1 | TRBV18 | CASSPPQGAPNYGYTF | TGTGCCAGCTCACCACCACAGGGGGCCCCTAACTATGGCTACACCTTC
. | TRBJ2-7 | . | TRBV27 | CASSLSVGRRDEQYF | TGTGCCAGCAGTTTATCTGTGGGCCGAAGGGACGAGCAGTACTTC
few | TRBJ2-7 | . | TRBV7-2 | CASSLGAGAYEQYF | TGTGCCAGCAGCTTAGGGGCGGGTGCCTACGAGCAGTACTTC
few | TRBJ2-7 | . | TRBV28 | CASSSMGVPYEQYF | TGTGCCAGCAGTTCTATGGGTGTCCCCTACGAGCAGTACTTC
few | TRBJ2-1 | TRBD2 | TRBV4-2 | CASSQDRGDEQFF | TGTGCCAGCAGCCAAGATCGGGGGGATGAGCAGTTCTTC
few | TRBJ2-7 | . | TRBV3-1 | CASSQAGGLGEQYF | TGTGCCAGCAGCCAAGCGGGGGGCCTGGGGGAGCAGTACTTC
. | TRBJ2-7 | . | TRBV18 | CASSPPMGAREQYF | TGTGCCAGCTCACCACCCATGGGGGCTCGGGAGCAGTACTTC
once | TRBJ2-1 | TRBD2 | TRBV4-2 | CASSPLGLAGGSNEQFF | TGTGCCAGCAGCCCGTTGGGACTAGCGGGAGGTTCCAATGAGCAGTTCTTC
. | TRBJ1-2 | TRBD1 | TRBV28 | CASSTPGQGLANYGYTF | TGTGCCAGCAGTACGCCGGGACAGGGTTTAGCTAACTATGGCTACACCTTC
. | TRBJ2-7 | . | TRBV29-1 | CSVGGPYEQYF | TGCAGCGTTGGAGGGCCCTACGAGCAGTACTTC
. | TRBJ2-4 | . | TRBV6-6 | CASSYHAEGAQNIQYF | TGTGCCAGCAGTTACCACGCGGAGGGGGCCCAAAACATTCAGTACTTC
. | TRBJ2-1 | TRBD1 | TRBV15 | CATSRERTGLRNEQFF | TGTGCCACCAGCAGAGAAAGGACAGGGCTGCGCAATGAGCAGTTCTTC
. | TRBJ2-2 | . | TRBV30 | CAWDYEGAGELFF | TGTGCCTGGGACTACGAAGGGGCCGGGGAGCTGTTTTTT
. | TRBJ2-6 | . | TRBV28 | CASSYRLSGSGANVLTF | TGTGCCAGCAGTTACCGATTGTCAGGCTCTGGGGCCAACGTCCTGACTTTC
. | TRBJ2-7 | . | TRBV3-1 | CASSDRAHEQYF | TGTGCCAGCAGCGACCGGGCCCACGAGCAGTACTTC
. | TRBJ2-7 | . | TRBV29-1 | CSVDGGQGYEQYF | TGCAGCGTTGACGGAGGGCAAGGCTACGAGCAGTACTTC
. | TRBJ2-7 | . | TRBV9 | CASSTSGDEQYF | TGTGCCAGCAGCACCTCGGGAGACGAGCAGTACTTC
. | TRBJ2-7 | . | TRBV7-9 | CASSLRYEQYF | TGTGCCAGCAGCTTGAGGTACGAGCAGTACTTC
. | TRBJ1-2 | . | TRBV9 | CASSVDGENYGYTF | TGTGCCAGCAGCGTTGACGGAGAGAACTATGGCTACACCTTC
. | TRBJ2-6 | . | TRBV13 | CASSRITGANVLTF | TGTGCCAGCAGCCGGATCACTGGGGCCAACGTCCTGACTTTC
. | TRBJ1-1 | . | TRBV20-1 | CSARLRGENTEAFF | TGCAGTGCTAGGTTGAGGGGTGAGAACACTGAAGCTTTCTTT
. | TRBJ2-1 | . | TRBV5-6 | CASSQYNEQFF | TGTGCCAGCAGCCAGTACAATGAGCAGTTCTTC
few | TRBJ2-7 | TRBD1 | TRBV29-1 | CSVGQGIEQYF | TGCAGCGTTGGACAGGGGATAGAGCAGTACTTC
once | TRBJ2-7 | TRBD1 | TRBV18 | CASSPGDSYEQYF | TGTGCCAGCTCACCAGGGGACAGTTACGAGCAGTACTTC
. | TRBJ2-7 | TRBD2 | TRBV27 | CASSPHASGYEQYF | TGTGCCAGCAGTCCCCACGCTAGCGGCTACGAGCAGTACTTC
. | TRBJ1-1 | . | TRBV4-1 | CASSHAQVEGEAFF | TGCGCCAGCAGCCACGCGCAGGTGGAGGGTGAAGCTTTCTTT
. | TRBJ2-2 | . | TRBV12-3/TRBV12-4 | CASDIWVTGELFF | TGTGCCAGCGACATTTGGGTCACCGGGGAGCTGTTTTTT
. | TRBJ1-1 | . | TRBV30 | CAWGHNTEAFF | TGTGCCTGGGGACATAACACTGAAGCTTTCTTT
once | TRBJ2-6 | . | TRBV6-1 | CASSPTSPGFGANVLTF | TGTGCCAGCAGTCCCACTAGCCCAGGGTTTGGGGCCAACGTCCTGACTTTC
. | TRBJ2-2 | TRBD1 | TRBV11-2 | CASSHRGNTGELFF | TGTGCCAGCAGCCACAGGGGTAACACCGGGGAGCTGTTTTTT
. | TRBJ1-2 | . | TRBV2 | CASSLSEARGYTF | TGTGCCAGCAGTCTGTCAGAAGCTCGTGGCTACACCTTC
. | TRBJ2-1 | . | TRBV4-1 | CASSQSPENEQFF | TGCGCCAGCAGCCAAAGTCCGGAGAATGAGCAGTTCTTC
. | TRBJ2-1 | TRBD2 | TRBV11-2 | CASSLVTGGLSYNEQFF | TGTGCCAGCAGCTTAGTTACGGGAGGCCTCTCCTACAATGAGCAGTTCTTC
. | TRBJ2-4 | TRBD2 | TRBV4-1 | CASSHDGTSGRENIQYF | TGCGCCAGCAGCCACGACGGGACTAGCGGGAGGGAAAACATTCAGTACTTC